The entry below gives a single TCR beta chain sequence along with its context. The data are from a study of blood T cell repertoires in COVID-19. Study members were between roughly 18 and 89 years old and lived in 20 to 30 US regions. Recovered participants had two consecutive negative NP/OP PCR tests, healthcare professional clearance, or symptom resolution. Germline CDR1 and CDR2: SGHRS and YFSETQ. Trimming removed 4 bases from V and 14 bases from J, with 20 bases in between. There are 13 residues in the CDR3. The protocol was immunoSEQ multiplex PCR, while the TCRdb copy is restricted to in-frame clones and leaves out a portion. The data contain 300,000 to 400,000 clones, approximately 88% of them singletons.

The TCR originated in a man aged 30 to 45 who had recovered from COVID-19. This chain joins TRBV5-1 and TRBJ2-3, with D possibly being TRBD1 (6 bases). Source material: PBMCs or T cells enriched from blood (not recorded which). As DNA, the CDR3 is TGCGCCAGCAGCCAAGAGCCAGGGGACGATCTGTATTTT. The encoded protein is CASSQEPGDDLYF.